This T cell receptor beta chain was observed in a study of shared clonotypes between healthy human individuals. Genomic DNA from each subset was divided evenly over several immunoSEQ plates. Libraries were prepared by immunoSEQ multiplex PCR; TCRdb keeps only in-frame clonotypes and omits some of them. The sample holds roughly 500,000 clones, 81% seen once. Deletions cut 4 bases from V and 3 bases from J, with 11 bases between. CDR1 is SGHTA, CDR2 FQGTGA, per germline. CDR3 size: 14 residues. The chain employs TRBV7-3 and TRBJ2-3; the D gene is possibly TRBD1 (6 bases). Sequencing was done on a sample of PBMCs. The clonotype comes from a woman aged 40 to 55 in good health. Some clones in this sample may be carry-over from other donors' samples. The DNA of the CDR3 is TGTGCCAGCAGCTCTCACCAGGGGACAGATACGCAGTATTTT. Translated, it gives CASSSHQGTDTQYF.